The present T cell receptor beta chain was sequenced within a study of blood T cells in healthy people across ages. CDR3 size: 13 residues. CDR1 and CDR2 from the germline V gene are SNHLY and FYNNEI. Trimming removed 8 bases at V and 9 bases at J, with 14 bases between. With a J-beta primer mix and a sample-barcoded 5' primer, a second PCR ran about 7 to 11 cycles. A template-switch adaptor that had 12 random nucleotides put a tag on each cDNA molecule. MiXCR, run by TCRdb on the 5' RACE reads, gives a single entry per CDR3 protein. The sample records 650,000 to 700,000 distinct CDR3 sequences, roughly half being singletons. Study results and caveats: It was the long-lived donors that had more naive CD4+ cells and higher diversity than aged donors. Because sorting was not performed, PBMCs prevented conclusive naive versus antigen-experienced comparison. While age rose, TCR beta diversity per million T cells dropped in a roughly linear way.

The table lists this clonotype with a few counts. Its antigen is unknown. This sequence originates from a woman older than 75 in good health. The sequenced sample was blood. The chain is built from TRBV2 and TRBJ2-6; D possibly corresponds to TRBD2 (5 bases). The CDR3 loop reads CASLAARVNVLTF. The CDR3 nucleotides are TGTGCCAGCCTAGCCGCAAGGGTCAACGTCCTGACTTTC.